This T cell receptor (beta chain) was retrieved from a study of technical replicates of blood from a few donors. Some clones are missing from TCRdb's copy, which holds only in-frame ones; the method was immunoSEQ multiplex PCR. The sample records some 56,000 clones, just under 95% being singletons. This clonotype originated in a human donor in good health. Some clones in this sample may be carry-over from other donors' samples. Input material: PBMCs.

The CDR3 protein is CASSVDHSNYGYTF. CDR3 bases: TGTGCCAGCAGCGTAGATCACAGTAACTATGGCTACACCTTC. The chain recombines TRBV9 with TRBJ1-2; D is ambiguous. CDR1 and CDR2 (germline): SGDLS, YYNGEE. The V end was cut by 0 bases, the J end by 1 base, with 7 bases between. CDR3 size: 14 residues.